The next 20 T cell receptor delta chains were all read from a single sample in a study of γδ T cells in repeated Plasmodium falciparum infection. TCRdb reanalyzed the multiplex PCR reads using CATT. This table holds tens of thousands of delta-chain clones, over 0.75% found once. Gammadelta T cells were flow-sorted from PBMC into Vgamma9/Vdelta2+ and Vdelta2-negative populations for bulk analysis. Sequenced material: gamma-delta T cells from blood. These receptors all stem from a pool of human donors (malaria-infected and uninfected, not separated).

On this clone: A far larger clone is one nucleotide away, so this likely arose from a read error. The same CDR3 can be traced to other DNA sequences in this sample. The chain has TRDV1 and TRDJ3; 7 positions match TRDD3. CDR1 and CDR2 (germline): TSWWSYY, QGS. CDR3 length equals 25 residues. The CDR3 nucleotides are TGTGCACTTGGGGAACTGCCCCTAGGGTTCACCTCTACTGGGGCAAGCTCCTGGGACACCCGACAGATGTTTTTC. Its protein product is CALGELPLGFTSTGASSWDTRQMFF.

As regards this clone: The protein recorded in TCRdb matches a much larger clone and deviates from this DNA's translation at residue 11, suggesting a read error; the protein here is obtained by translating the DNA. The chain recombines TRDV1 with TRDJ1; D remains unclear. This CDR3 has 18 amino acids. V lost 2 bases and J 3 bases, leaving 22 bases between the germline ends. The germline V gene has CDR1 TSWWSYY and CDR2 QGS. CDR3 residues: CALGERFFEYVSSDKLIF. In DNA form, the CDR3 reads TGTGCTCTTGGGGAAAGGTTCTTCGAGTACGTGTCCTCCGATAAACTCATCTTT.

About this clone itself: A far larger clone is one base from this, pointing to a likely read error. This sample also contains other DNA sequences that code for the same CDR3. The J gene is TRDJ2, the V gene TRDV2; 13 bases are a match to TRDD3. TCRdb carries no J gene annotation; the J gene was assigned here by matching the DNA with germline. The germline CDR1 and CDR2 sequences are GEAIGNYY and EKD. This CDR3 has 19 amino acids. The DNA for the CDR3 is TGCGCCTGTGACACCCTAACGACTGGGGGATACGGCTTGACAGCACAACTCTTCTTT. This sequence encodes CACDTLTTGGYGLTAQLFF.

This clone came up a few times. The TCRdb protein, from a much larger clone, departs from this DNA's translation at residue 14, likely by read error; the protein shown derives from the DNA. V gene TRDV1 combines with J gene TRDJ1; 10 bases are a match to TRDD3. The CDR3 has 27 residues. From germline, CDR1 is TSWWSYY and CDR2 QGS. After removal of 3 bases from V and 4 bases from J, the junction contained 41 bases not matched to a gene. The CDR3 spells CALGDTTSNDSTYPFSYWGMLGDKLIF. CDR3 bases: TGTGCTCTTGGGGACACCACCTCCAACGATAGTACCTACCCCTTCTCCTACTGGGGGATGTTGGGCGATAAACTCATCTTT.

In regard to this clone: Since a far larger clone is one base different, this is likely a read error. The sample carries other DNA sequences with the same CDR3. V is TRDV1 and J is TRDJ1; TRDD2 might be the D (5 bases). TCRdb does not report a J gene; here it was assigned by matching the DNA to germline references. Deletions cut 7 bases from V and 9 bases from J, with 33 bases between. The CDR3 runs to 18 residues. The V gene's germline CDR1 is TSWWSYY and CDR2 QGS. CDR3 sequence reads: CALAVGLPTPLPLEQLIF. DNA for the CDR3: TGTGCTCTTGCCGTCGGGCTCCCTACTCCCCTACCCCTAGAACAACTCATCTTT.

This clone was counted a few times. The TCRdb protein comes from a much larger clone and disagrees with this DNA's translation at residue 10, likely due to a read error; the protein given here is derived from the DNA. This rearrangement joins TRDV2 to TRDJ1, with a possible D match to TRDD3 (5 bases). TCRdb supplies no J gene; here it was assigned by aligning the nucleotide sequence to germline. This CDR3 comprises 15 residues. V dropped 0 bases and J dropped 3 bases, with 13 bases sitting between them. The germline CDR1 and CDR2 sequences are GEAIGNYY and EKD. The CDR3 DNA follows: TGTGCCTGTGACACCCGGGGAGCGTACGCCGATAAACTCATCTTT. Its translation is CACDTRGAYADKLIF.

This clone was observed a few times. TCRdb assigns this DNA the protein of a much larger clone, which departs from its translation at residue 12; this likely reflects a read error, and the protein shown comes from translating the DNA. The chain uses TRDV1 and TRDJ1; 7 positions agree with TRDD3. Here the J gene was assigned by germline matching of the DNA, as TCRdb has none. This CDR3 comprises 19 residues. V gave up 3 bases and J gave up 0 bases; unmatched junction bases: 16. Germline assignment: CDR1 TSWWSYY and CDR2 QGS. For the CDR3, the DNA is TGTGCTCTTGGGGATTCTTCGGGGCTGGGGGGAAGGTACACCGATAAACTCATCTTT. This encodes CALGDSSGLGGRYTDKLIF.

As regards this clone: TCRdb pairs this DNA with a much larger clone's protein that differs at residue 14, likely a read error; the protein shown was translated from the DNA. The gene calls are TRDV1 and TRDJ1; the match to TRDD3 covers 8 bases. The J gene was not available in TCRdb and was assigned here by matching the DNA to germline segments. This CDR3 has 23 amino acids. Germline V lookup: CDR1 TSWWSYY, CDR2 QGS. The J segment lost 2 bases and the V segment lost 5 bases, leaving 31 bases of the junction unmatched. DNA of the CDR3: TGTGCTCTTGGGAGAAGGGTAGTTACCCGAAAACTGGGGGGTACTCCCAGTACCGATAAACTCATCTTT. It encodes CALGRRVVTRKLGGTPSTDKLIF.

About this clone itself: A far larger clone is one nucleotide away, so this likely arose from a read error. This sample also contains other DNA sequences that code for the same CDR3. The rearrangement joins TRDV2 to TRDJ1; TRDD3 matches at 10 bases. The J gene comes from matching the DNA to germline here; TCRdb lacks it. V dropped 0 bases and J dropped 0; count of bases not matched to a gene: 27. Per germline, CDR1 GEAIGNYY and CDR2 EKD. The CDR3 length is 24 residues. The CDR3 sequence is CACDTVRPSPSPNWGMGYTDKLIF. The CDR3 coding sequence is TGTGCCTGTGACACCGTCCGTCCCTCCCCTAGCCCAAACTGGGGGATGGGGTACACCGATAAACTCATCTTT.

In this sample, this clone turned up many times. The translation of this DNA and the TCRdb protein of a much larger clone differ at residue 17, probably owing to a read error; the protein shown here is translated from the DNA. This chain links TRDV2 with TRDJ2; 7 bases match TRDD2. Germline V CDR1 and CDR2: GEAIGNYY, EKD. The CDR3 is made up of 20 amino acids. The CDR3 here is CACDTVGSLPSLAETAKLFF. The CDR3 bases are TGTGCCTGTGACACCGTCGGATCCCTGCCTTCCTTAGCTGAGACAGCAAAACTCTTCTTT.

This clone was seen a handful of times. TCRdb's protein, taken from a much larger clone, differs from this DNA's translation at residue 5, likely owing to a read error; the protein displayed comes from the DNA. This chain uses TRDV2 with TRDJ1; 11 bases align to TRDD3. Since TCRdb gives no J gene, matching the DNA to germline was used here to assign it. CDR1 GEAIGNYY and CDR2 EKD come from the germline V gene. The V segment lost 5 bases and the J segment 0 bases; nucleotides outside the gene matches: 19. This CDR3 region has 20 residues. In DNA, the CDR3 is TGTGCCTGTGTTACCGGGGTACTGGGGGATAAAGGGAGATACACCGATAAACTCATCTTT. The encoded protein is CACVTGVLGDKGRYTDKLIF.

This clone was seen a handful of times. TCRdb's protein, taken from a much larger clone, differs from this DNA's translation at residue 12, likely owing to a read error; the protein displayed comes from the DNA. The rearrangement joins TRDV2 to TRDJ1, with 10 bases fitting TRDD3. The CDR3 has 15 amino acids. The germline V gene encodes CDR1 GEAIGNYY and CDR2 EKD. The junction had 11 bases not matched to a gene; V was cut back by 0 bases and J by 11 bases. In DNA, the CDR3 is TGTGCCTGTGACACCGGAGGTGGGGGATACTCTGATCTCATCTTT. Protein product: CACDTGGGGYSDLIF.

This clone was detected ten times or more. The protein TCRdb lists belongs to a much larger clone and differs from this DNA's translation at residue 9, which points to a read error; the protein shown is made from the DNA. The V and J genes are TRDV1 and TRDJ1; 8 nucleotides line up with TRDD3. TCRdb leaves out the J gene; it was filled in here by matching the DNA to germline. This CDR3 is 19 amino acids long. From germline, CDR1 is TSWWSYY and CDR2 QGS. Trimming at V came to 0 bases and at J to 0 bases, leaving 12 bases not matched to a gene. CDR3 amino acids: CALGELSYRGDSYTDKLIF. CDR3 in DNA: TGTGCTCTTGGGGAACTATCCTACCGGGGGGATAGCTACACCGATAAACTCATCTTT.

This clone was counted only a few times. TCRdb's listed protein matches a much larger clone and diverges from this DNA's translation at residue 13, likely through a read error; the protein shown comes from the DNA. V and J are TRDV1 and TRDJ1, with D maybe TRDD3 (6 bases). TCRdb leaves out the J gene; it was filled in here by matching the DNA to germline. The CDR3 runs to 18 residues. The ends were cut back, 0 bases at V and 3 bases at J, with 20 bases in the middle. Per the germline V gene, CDR1 is TSWWSYY and CDR2 is QGS. The CDR3 coding sequence is TGTGCTCTTGGGGAACTGGCATGCCGGGGGACTAACGCCGATAAACTCATCTTT. Its protein is CALGELACRGTNADKLIF.

A word on this clone: TCRdb shows a much larger clone's protein in place of this DNA's translation, and the two differ at residue 6, likely through a read error; the protein shown is translated from the DNA. V and J are TRDV2 and TRDJ2, with 11 bases that match TRDD3. TCRdb supplies no J gene; here it was assigned by aligning the nucleotide sequence to germline. This CDR3 comprises 18 residues. Looked up from germline, CDR1 is GEAIGNYY and CDR2 is EKD. The J segment lost 1 base and the V segment lost 1 base, leaving 7 bases of the junction unmatched. CDR3 DNA: TGTGCCTGTGACACGGAGTGGGGGATACGGGGTTTGACAGCACAACTCTTCTTT. Translated: CACDTEWGIRGLTAQLFF.

This clone was observed many times. The same CDR3 also results from other DNA sequences found in this sample. The CDR3 region is CALGTSAFSVLGDTSGTDKLIF. For the CDR3, the DNA is TGTGCTCTTGGGACGTCGGCCTTCTCCGTACTGGGGGATACATCGGGTACCGATAAACTCATCTTT. The V gene is TRDV1, the J gene TRDJ1, with TRDD3 identical over 12 bases. The CDR3 is 22 amino acids. Losses at the gene ends were 5 bases for V and 2 bases for J; bases not matched to a gene: 24. Germline loops: CDR1 TSWWSYY, CDR2 QGS.

This clone was observed a few times. For this DNA, TCRdb reports the protein of a much larger clone, which diverges at residue 4, most likely from a read error; the protein presented here is translated directly from the DNA. The rearrangement joins TRDV2 to TRDJ1; 8 nucleotides line up with TRDD3. Matching the DNA to germline supplied the J gene, which TCRdb does not give. From germline, CDR1 is GEAIGNYY and CDR2 EKD. The CDR3 is 19 residues long. The V gene end was trimmed by 5 bases and the J gene end by 1 base; junction bases not matched to a gene: 20. The CDR3 nucleotides are TGTGCCTGTGGCCCTACTGGGGGCCCCCGGAGCTCTCGCACCGATAAACTCATCTTT. Amino acid sequence: CACGPTGGPRSSRTDKLIF.

In the case of this clone: TCRdb's entry gives the protein of a much larger clone, which mismatches this DNA's translation at residue 3, likely from a read error; the protein reported here is translated from the DNA. CDR3 DNA: TGTGCCTATGACAGGATACTGGGGGATATGAAGGACACCGATAAACTCATCTTT. Translation: CAYDRILGDMKDTDKLIF. This chain uses TRDV2 with TRDJ1; 11 nucleotides agree with TRDD3. The J gene was not available in TCRdb and was assigned here by matching the DNA to germline segments. CDR1 and CDR2 (germline): GEAIGNYY, EKD. The CDR3 runs 18 residues.

The J gene is TRDJ1, the V gene TRDV2; 13 bases are shared with TRDD3. Since TCRdb gives no J gene, matching the DNA to germline was used here to assign it. The CDR3 length is 17 residues. Germline V lookup: CDR1 GEAIGNYY, CDR2 EKD. Unmatched junction bases numbered 4, after V lost 1 base and J lost 0 bases. CDR3 nucleotide sequence: TGTGCCTGTGACACACTGGGGGATACGAAATACACCGATAAACTCATCTTT. Its translation: CACDTLGDTKYTDKLIF.

This clone was picked up many times. DNA of the CDR3: TGTGCTCTTGGGGCGGCCCCTTCCCCTCTGCTCCGTACTGGGGGATACGCCTTCCTCGATAAACTCATCTTT. It encodes CALGAAPSPLLRTGGYAFLDKLIF. The chain combines TRDV1 with TRDJ1; 13 bases are a match to TRDD3. The V gene end was trimmed by 4 bases and the J gene end by 4 bases; junction bases not matched to a gene: 30. The CDR3 extends over 24 amino acids. Germline assignment: CDR1 TSWWSYY and CDR2 QGS.